The 7 T cell receptor beta chains presented below share a single source sample, sequenced in a study of shared clonotypes between healthy human individuals (dated by TCRdb to 2020 to 2021). To prepare the library, the immunoSEQ multiplex PCR assay was applied. Entries here come from immuneACCESS through TCRdb and include only in-frame sequences with V and J called. Some clones fail to appear in such tables; in the studies checked, an unresolved V gene covers under half of the shortfall, and the cause of the remainder is unknown. In this sample the table shows some 1,600,000 clones, 98% of which occur a single time. The ten largest clonotypes hold about 0.45% of the sample. Sequenced input: naive CD4+ T cells sorted from blood. The meaning of the sample's cell subset or site label: CD45RA+ positively selected. The receptors were gathered from a man aged 25 to 45 in good health.

V and J are TRBV10-3 and TRBJ1-2; 7 nucleotides align to TRBD1. This CDR3 spans 14 amino acids. With 6 bases clipped from V and 6 bases from J, the junction kept 10 bases outside the gene matches. Germline lookup yields CDR1 ENHRY and CDR2 SYGVKD. The CDR3 protein is CAIRRTGENDGYTF. The CDR3 DNA is TGTGCCATCAGGAGAACAGGGGAGAACGATGGCTACACCTTC.

Concerning this clone itself: This CDR3 is also generated by other DNA sequences in the sample. This chain links TRBV19 with TRBJ2-7, with 8 bases matching TRBD1. Germline-derived CDR1 and CDR2 are LNHDA and SQIVND (reference sequence). V shed 6 bases and J 4 bases; nucleotides not matched to a gene: 5. The CDR3 has 13 residues. The CDR3 DNA follows: TGTGCCAGTAGCGGGACAGGACTATACGAGCAGTACTTC. This translates into CASSGTGLYEQYF.

The CDR3 nucleotides read TGTGCCACGGCCCCTTCGAGCTCCTACGAGCAGTACTTC. Amino acids: CATAPSSSYEQYF. This chain links TRBV2 with TRBJ2-7; D remains unclear. V was cut by 10 bases and J by 0 bases, with 13 bases left in between. This CDR3 has 13 amino acids. Germline values: CDR1 SNHLY, CDR2 FYNNEI.

The chain uses TRBV5-6 and TRBJ1-1; no clear D gene. The germline V gene encodes CDR1 SGHDT and CDR2 YYEEEE. V lost 4 bases and J lost 5, with 12 bases in between. CDR3 length: 13 amino acids. This CDR3 reads CASSRSGRTEAFF. The CDR3 DNA reads TGTGCCAGCAGCCGATCTGGACGGACTGAAGCTTTCTTT.

This CDR3 is CASSLGQVSVNTEAFF. The CDR3 DNA is TGCGCCAGCAGCTTGGGACAGGTGAGCGTGAACACTGAAGCTTTCTTT. J is TRBJ1-1 and V is TRBV5-1; TRBD1 might be the D (6 bases). The CDR3 has 16 residues. Trimming shortened V by 0 bases and J by 0 bases, and 12 bases separated the two germline ends. Germline-derived CDR1 and CDR2 are SGHRS and YFSETQ.

The chain joins TRBV9 to TRBJ2-2; D is perhaps TRBD2 (5 bases). CDR3 length: 15 amino acids. Germline CDR1 and CDR2: SGDLS and YYNGEE. Trimming took off 0 bases at V and 6 bases at J, with 12 bases between the two ends. The DNA for the CDR3 is TGTGCCAGCAGCGTAGGGGCTAGCTGGGCCGGGGAGCTGTTTTTT. It specifies CASSVGASWAGELFF.

The chain uses TRBV2 and TRBJ2-3, with 9 bases identical to TRBD2. Per the germline V gene, CDR1 is SNHLY and CDR2 is FYNNEI. The CDR3 sequence is 15 residues long. V was pared by 8 bases and J by 8 bases, with 14 bases of the junction left unmatched. As DNA, the CDR3 is TGTGCCAGCCGATGGCGGGAGGGAGGGGGAGTTACGCAGTATTTT. Protein sequence: CASRWREGGGVTQYF.